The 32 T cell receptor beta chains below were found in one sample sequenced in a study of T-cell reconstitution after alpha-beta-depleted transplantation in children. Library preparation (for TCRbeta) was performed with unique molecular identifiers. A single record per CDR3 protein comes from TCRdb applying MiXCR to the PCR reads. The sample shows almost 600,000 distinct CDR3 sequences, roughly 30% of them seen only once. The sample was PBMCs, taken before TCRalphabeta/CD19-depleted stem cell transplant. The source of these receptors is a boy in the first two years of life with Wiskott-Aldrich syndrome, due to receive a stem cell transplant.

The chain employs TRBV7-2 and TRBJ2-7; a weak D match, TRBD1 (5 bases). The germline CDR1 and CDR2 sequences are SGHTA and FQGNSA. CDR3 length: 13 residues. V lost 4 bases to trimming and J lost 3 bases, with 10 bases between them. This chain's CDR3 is CASSYPGYYEQYF. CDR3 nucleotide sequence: TGTGCCAGCAGCTACCCAGGGTACTACGAGCAGTACTTC.

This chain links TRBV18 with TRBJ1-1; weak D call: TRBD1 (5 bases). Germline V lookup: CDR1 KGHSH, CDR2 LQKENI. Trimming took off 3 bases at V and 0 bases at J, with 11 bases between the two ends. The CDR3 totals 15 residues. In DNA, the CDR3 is TGTGCCAGCTCACCGGGACGTCGCATGAACACTGAAGCTTTCTTT. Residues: CASSPGRRMNTEAFF.

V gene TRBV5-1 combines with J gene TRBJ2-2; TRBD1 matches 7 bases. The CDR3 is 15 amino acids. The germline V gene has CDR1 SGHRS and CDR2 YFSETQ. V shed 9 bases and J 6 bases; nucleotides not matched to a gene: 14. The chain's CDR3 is CATNYGDRAAGELFF. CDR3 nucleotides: TGCGCCACCAACTATGGAGACAGGGCGGCCGGGGAGCTGTTTTTT.

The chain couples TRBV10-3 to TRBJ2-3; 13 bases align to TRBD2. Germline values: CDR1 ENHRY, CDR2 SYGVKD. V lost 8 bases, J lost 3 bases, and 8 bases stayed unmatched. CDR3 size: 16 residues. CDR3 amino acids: CAIGTTSGRVTDTQYF. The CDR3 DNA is TGTGCCATCGGTACTACTAGCGGGAGGGTGACAGATACGCAGTATTTT.

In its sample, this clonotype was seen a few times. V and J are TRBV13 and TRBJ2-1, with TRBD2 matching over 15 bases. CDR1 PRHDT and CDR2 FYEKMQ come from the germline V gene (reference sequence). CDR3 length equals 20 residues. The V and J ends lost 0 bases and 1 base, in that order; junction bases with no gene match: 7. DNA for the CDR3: TGTGCCAGCAGCTTAGGAGGACTAGCGGGAGGGCCGGGATCCTACAATGAGCAGTTCTTC. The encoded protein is CASSLGGLAGGPGSYNEQFF.

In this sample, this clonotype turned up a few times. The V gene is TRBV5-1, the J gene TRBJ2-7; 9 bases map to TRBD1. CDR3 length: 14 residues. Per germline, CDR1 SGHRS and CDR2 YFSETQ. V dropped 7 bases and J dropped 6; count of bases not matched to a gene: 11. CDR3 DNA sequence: TGCGCCAGCGGCATCGGGACAGGGCTAACCGAGCAGTACTTC. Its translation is CASGIGTGLTEQYF.

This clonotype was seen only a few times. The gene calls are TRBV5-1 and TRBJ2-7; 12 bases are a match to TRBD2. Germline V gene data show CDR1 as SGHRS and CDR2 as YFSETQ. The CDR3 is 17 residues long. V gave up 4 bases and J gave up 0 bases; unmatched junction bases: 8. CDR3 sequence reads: CASSRGTSGPDSYEQYF. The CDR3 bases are TGCGCCAGCAGCAGAGGGACTAGCGGGCCTGACTCCTACGAGCAGTACTTC.

CDR3 sequence (DNA): TGTGCCACCAGCAGAGCAGGACTAGCGGGCCAAGAGACCCAGTACTTC. Translated: CATSRAGLAGQETQYF. The gene calls are TRBV15 and TRBJ2-5; 11 positions agree with TRBD2. The J segment lost 1 base and the V segment lost 1 base, leaving 2 bases of the junction unmatched. Germline CDR1 is LNHNV and CDR2 is YYDKDF (reference sequence). The CDR3 is 16 amino acids. The full variable domain, its missing parts supplied by reference TRBV15 and TRBJ2-5, is DAMVIQNPRYQVTQFGKPVTLSCSQTLNHNVMYWYQQKSSQAPKLLFHYYDKDFNNEADTPDNFQSRRPNTSFCFLDIRSPGLGDTAMYLCATSRAGLAGQETQYFGPGTRLLVL.

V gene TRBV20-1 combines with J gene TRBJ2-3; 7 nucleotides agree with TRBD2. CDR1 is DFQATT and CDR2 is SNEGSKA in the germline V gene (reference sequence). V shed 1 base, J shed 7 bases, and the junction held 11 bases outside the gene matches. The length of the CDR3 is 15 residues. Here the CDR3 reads CSARVPGGSMNTQYF. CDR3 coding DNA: TGCAGTGCTAGAGTACCAGGCGGGAGTATGAATACGCAGTATTTT.

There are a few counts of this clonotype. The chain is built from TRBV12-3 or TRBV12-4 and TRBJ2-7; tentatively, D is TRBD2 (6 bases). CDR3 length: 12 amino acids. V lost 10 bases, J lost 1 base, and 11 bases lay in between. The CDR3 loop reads CATSGLSYEQYF. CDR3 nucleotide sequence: TGTGCCACCTCGGGACTTTCCTACGAGCAGTACTTC.

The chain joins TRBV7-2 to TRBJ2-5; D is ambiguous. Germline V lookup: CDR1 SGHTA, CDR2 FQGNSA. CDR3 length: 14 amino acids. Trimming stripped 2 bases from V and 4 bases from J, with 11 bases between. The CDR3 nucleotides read TGTGCCAGCAGCTTATCCCCAGTCGGAGAGACCCAGTACTTC. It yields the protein CASSLSPVGETQYF.

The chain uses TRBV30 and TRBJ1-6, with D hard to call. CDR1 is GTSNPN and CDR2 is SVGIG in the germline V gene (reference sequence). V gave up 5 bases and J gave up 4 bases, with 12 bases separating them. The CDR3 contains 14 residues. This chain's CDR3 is CAWRANDYNSPLHF. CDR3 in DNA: TGTGCCTGGCGAGCAAACGATTATAATTCACCCCTCCACTTT.

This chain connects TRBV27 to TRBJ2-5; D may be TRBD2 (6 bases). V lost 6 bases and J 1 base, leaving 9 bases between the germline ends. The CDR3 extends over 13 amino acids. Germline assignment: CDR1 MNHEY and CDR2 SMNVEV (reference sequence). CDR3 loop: CASRGGLQETQYF. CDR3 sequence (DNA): TGTGCCAGCAGGGGGGGACTCCAAGAGACCCAGTACTTC.

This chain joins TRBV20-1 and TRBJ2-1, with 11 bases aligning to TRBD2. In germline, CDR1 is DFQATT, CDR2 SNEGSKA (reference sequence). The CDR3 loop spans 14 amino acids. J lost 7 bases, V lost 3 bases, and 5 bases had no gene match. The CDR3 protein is CSASSGRGRNEQFF. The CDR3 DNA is TGCAGTGCTAGTAGCGGGAGGGGACGGAATGAGCAGTTCTTC.

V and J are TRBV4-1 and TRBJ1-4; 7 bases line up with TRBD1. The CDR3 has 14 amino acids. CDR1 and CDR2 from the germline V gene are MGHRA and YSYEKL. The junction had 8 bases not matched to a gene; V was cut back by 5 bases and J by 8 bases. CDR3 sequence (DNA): TGCGCCAGCAGCACAGGGGTAAGGGAGGAAAAACTGTTTTTT. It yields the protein CASSTGVREEKLFF.

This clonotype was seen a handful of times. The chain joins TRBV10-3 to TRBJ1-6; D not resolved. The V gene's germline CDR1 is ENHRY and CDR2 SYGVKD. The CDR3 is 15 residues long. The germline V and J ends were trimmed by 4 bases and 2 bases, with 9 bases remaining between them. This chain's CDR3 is CAISGGAAYNSPLHF. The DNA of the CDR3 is TGTGCCATCAGTGGGGGTGCGGCCTATAATTCACCCCTCCACTTT.

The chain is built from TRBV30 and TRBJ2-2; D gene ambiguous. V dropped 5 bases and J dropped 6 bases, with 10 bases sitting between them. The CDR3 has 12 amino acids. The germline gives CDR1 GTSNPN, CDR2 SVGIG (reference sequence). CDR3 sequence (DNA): TGTGCCTGGGGGGTTCAGGCCGGGGAGCTGTTTTTT. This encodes CAWGVQAGELFF.

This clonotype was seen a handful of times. CDR3: CASSPTTGDSYEQYF. The CDR3, as DNA: TGCGCCAGCAGCCCCACGACAGGGGATTCCTACGAGCAGTACTTC. The chain couples TRBV5-1 to TRBJ2-7; 8 nucleotides match TRBD1. V gave up 4 bases and J gave up 1 base; unmatched junction bases: 7. Germline loops: CDR1 SGHRS, CDR2 YFSETQ. The CDR3 extends over 15 amino acids.

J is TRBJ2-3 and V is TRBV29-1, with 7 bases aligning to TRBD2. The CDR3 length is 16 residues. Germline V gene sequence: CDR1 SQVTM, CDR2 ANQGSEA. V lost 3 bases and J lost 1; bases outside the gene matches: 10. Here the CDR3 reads CSVDVTSVWGTDTQYF. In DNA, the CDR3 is TGCAGCGTTGATGTTACTAGCGTGTGGGGCACAGATACGCAGTATTTT.

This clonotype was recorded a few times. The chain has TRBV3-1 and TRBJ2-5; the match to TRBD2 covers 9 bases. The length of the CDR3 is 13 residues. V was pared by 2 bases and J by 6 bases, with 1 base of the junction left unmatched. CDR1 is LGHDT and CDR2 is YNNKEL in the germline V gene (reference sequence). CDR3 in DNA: TGTGCCAGCAGCCAACTAGCGGGAAAGACCCAGTACTTC. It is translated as CASSQLAGKTQYF.

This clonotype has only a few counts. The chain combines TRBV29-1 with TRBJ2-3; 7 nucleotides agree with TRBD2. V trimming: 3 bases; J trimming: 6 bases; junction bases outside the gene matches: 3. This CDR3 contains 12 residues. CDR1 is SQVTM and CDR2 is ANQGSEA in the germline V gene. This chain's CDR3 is CSVENGRDTQYF. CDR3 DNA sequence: TGCAGCGTTGAGAACGGGAGGGATACGCAGTATTTT.

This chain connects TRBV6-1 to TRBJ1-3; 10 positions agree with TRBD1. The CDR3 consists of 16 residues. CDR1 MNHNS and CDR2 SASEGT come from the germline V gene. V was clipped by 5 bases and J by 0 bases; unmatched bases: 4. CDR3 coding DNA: TGTGCCAGCAGTCTGACAGGGGGCAACTCTGGAAACACCATATATTTT. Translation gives CASSLTGGNSGNTIYF.

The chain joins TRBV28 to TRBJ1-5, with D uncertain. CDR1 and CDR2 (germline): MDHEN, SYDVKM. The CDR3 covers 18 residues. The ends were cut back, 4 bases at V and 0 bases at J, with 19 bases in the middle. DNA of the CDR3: TGTGCCAGCAGTTCCAGATTCGGATCAGATTATAGCAATCAGCCCCAGCATTTT. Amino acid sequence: CASSSRFGSDYSNQPQHF.

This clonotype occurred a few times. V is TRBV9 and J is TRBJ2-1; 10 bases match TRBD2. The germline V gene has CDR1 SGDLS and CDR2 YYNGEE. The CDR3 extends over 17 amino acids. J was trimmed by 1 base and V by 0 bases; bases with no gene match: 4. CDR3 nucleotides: TGTGCCAGCAGCGTAGCTAGCGGGAGTCGGTCCTACAATGAGCAGTTCTTC. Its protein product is CASSVASGSRSYNEQFF.

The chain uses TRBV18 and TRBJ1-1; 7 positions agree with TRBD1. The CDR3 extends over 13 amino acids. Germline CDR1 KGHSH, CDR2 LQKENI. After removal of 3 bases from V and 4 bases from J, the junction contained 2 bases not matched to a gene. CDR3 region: CASSPTGPTEAFF. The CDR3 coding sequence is TGTGCCAGCTCACCGACAGGGCCCACTGAAGCTTTCTTT.

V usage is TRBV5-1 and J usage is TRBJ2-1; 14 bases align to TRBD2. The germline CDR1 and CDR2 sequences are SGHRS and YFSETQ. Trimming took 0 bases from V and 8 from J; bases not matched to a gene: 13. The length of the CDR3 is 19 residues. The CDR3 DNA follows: TGCGCCAGCAGCTTGGGACTAGCGGGAGGGTGGGAGACTAGCGATGAGCAGTTCTTC. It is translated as CASSLGLAGGWETSDEQFF.

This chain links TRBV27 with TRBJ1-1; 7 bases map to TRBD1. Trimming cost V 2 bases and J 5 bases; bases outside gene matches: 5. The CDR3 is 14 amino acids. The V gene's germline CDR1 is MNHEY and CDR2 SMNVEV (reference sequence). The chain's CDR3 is CASSLNRGDTEAFF. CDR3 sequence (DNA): TGTGCCAGCAGTTTAAACAGGGGCGATACTGAAGCTTTCTTT.

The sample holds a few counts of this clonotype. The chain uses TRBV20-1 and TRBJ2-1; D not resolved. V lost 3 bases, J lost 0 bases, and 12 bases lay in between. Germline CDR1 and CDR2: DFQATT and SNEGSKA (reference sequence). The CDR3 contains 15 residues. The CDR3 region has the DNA TGCAGTGCTAGTTCGGCGCGAAGCTCCTACAATGAGCAGTTCTTC. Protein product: CSASSARSSYNEQFF.

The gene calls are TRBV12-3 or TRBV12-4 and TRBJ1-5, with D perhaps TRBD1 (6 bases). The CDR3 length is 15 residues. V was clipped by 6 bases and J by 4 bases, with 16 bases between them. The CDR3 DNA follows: TGTGCCAGCAGACCTAATCAGGGGATTAATCAGCCCCAGCATTTT. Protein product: CASRPNQGINQPQHF.

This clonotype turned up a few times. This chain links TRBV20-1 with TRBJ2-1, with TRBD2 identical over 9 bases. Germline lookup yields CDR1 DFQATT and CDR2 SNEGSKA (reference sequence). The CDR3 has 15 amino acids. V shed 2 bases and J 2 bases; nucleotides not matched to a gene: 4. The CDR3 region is CSARFSGRAYNEQFF. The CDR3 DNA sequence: TGCAGTGCTAGATTTAGCGGGAGAGCCTACAATGAGCAGTTCTTC.

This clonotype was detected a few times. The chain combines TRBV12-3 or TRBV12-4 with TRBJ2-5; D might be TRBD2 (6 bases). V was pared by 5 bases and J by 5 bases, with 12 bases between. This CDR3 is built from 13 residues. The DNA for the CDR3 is TGTGCCAGCAGTGGGGGGACTGGTGAGACCCAGTACTTC. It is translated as CASSGGTGETQYF.

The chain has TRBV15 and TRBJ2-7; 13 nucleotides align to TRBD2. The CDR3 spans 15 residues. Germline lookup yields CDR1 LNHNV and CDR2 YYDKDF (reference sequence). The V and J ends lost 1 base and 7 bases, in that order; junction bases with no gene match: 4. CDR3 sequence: CATSRGLAGGGEQYF. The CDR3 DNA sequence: TGTGCCACCAGCAGAGGACTAGCGGGAGGTGGGGAGCAGTACTTC.